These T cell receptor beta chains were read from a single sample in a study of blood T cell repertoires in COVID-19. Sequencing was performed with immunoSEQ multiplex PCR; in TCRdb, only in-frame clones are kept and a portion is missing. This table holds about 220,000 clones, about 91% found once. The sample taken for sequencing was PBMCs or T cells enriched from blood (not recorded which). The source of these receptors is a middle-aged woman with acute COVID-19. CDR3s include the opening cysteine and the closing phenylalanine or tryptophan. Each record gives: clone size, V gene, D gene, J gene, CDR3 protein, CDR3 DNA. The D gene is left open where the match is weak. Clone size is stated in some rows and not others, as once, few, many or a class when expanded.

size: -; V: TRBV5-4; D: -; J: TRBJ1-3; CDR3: CASSPEPRTEAGNTIYF; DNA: TGTGCCAGCAGCCCCGAGCCTAGGACAGAGGCTGGAAACACCATATATTTT
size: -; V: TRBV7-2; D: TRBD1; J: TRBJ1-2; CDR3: CASSSLLPQGSGYTF; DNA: TGTGCCAGCAGCTCACTCCTACCACAGGGGTCTGGCTACACCTTC
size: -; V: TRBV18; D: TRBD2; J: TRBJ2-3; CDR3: CASSPRGTSGSRAFSTDTQYF; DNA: TGTGCCAGCTCACCCCGTGGGACTAGCGGGTCAAGGGCTTTCAGCACAGATACGCAGTATTTT
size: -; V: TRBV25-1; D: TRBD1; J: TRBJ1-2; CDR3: CASSEAGGSRYGYTF; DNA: TGTGCCAGCAGTGAGGCAGGGGGTAGTCGCTATGGCTACACCTTC
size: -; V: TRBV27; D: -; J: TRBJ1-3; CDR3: CASSLSPGRNTIYF; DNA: TGTGCCAGCAGTTTATCGCCAGGGAGAAACACCATATATTTT
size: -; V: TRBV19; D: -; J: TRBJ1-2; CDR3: CASSIDWTVYGYTF; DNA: TGTGCCAGTAGTATAGATTGGACAGTCTATGGCTACACCTTC
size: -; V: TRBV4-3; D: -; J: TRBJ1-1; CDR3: CASSQDLGAEAFF; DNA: TGCGCCAGCAGCCAAGATCTAGGCGCTGAAGCTTTCTTT
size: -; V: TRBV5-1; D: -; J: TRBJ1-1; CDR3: CASSLTGNTEAFF; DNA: TGCGCCAGCAGCCTTACAGGGAACACTGAAGCTTTCTTT
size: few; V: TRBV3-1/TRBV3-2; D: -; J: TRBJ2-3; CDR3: CASSQSHDGEATQYF; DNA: TGTGCCAGCAGCCAAAGTCACGATGGGGAGGCTACGCAGTATTTT
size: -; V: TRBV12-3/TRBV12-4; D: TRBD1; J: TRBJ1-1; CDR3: CASSLSRGHAFF; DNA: TGTGCCAGCAGTTTATCGAGGGGGCACGCTTTCTTT
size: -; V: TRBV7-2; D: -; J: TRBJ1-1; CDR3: CASSLVGGQLNTEAFF; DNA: TGTGCCAGCAGCTTAGTGGGGGGTCAGTTGAACACTGAAGCTTTCTTT
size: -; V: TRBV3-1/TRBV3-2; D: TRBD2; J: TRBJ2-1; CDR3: CASSQTGLAGINEQFF; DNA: TGTGCCAGCAGCCAGACAGGGCTAGCGGGAATCAATGAGCAGTTCTTC
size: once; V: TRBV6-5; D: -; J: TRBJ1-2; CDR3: CASILVGQTNYGYTF; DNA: TGTGCCAGCATTCTAGTGGGACAAACTAACTATGGCTACACCTTC
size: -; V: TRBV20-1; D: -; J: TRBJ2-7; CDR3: CSASRQAYEQYF; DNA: TGCAGTGCTAGTCGACAGGCCTACGAGCAGTACTTC
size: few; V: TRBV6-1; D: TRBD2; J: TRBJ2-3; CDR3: CASSGVTSGATDTQYF; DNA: TGTGCCAGCAGTGGAGTTACTAGCGGTGCCACAGATACGCAGTATTTT
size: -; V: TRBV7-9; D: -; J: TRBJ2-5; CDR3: CASSLDLDRGETQYF; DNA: TGTGCCAGCAGCTTAGATTTAGACCGGGGGGAGACCCAGTACTTC
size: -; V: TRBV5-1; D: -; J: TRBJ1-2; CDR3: CASSAGGRGKGVYGYTF; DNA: TGCGCCAGCAGCGCTGGTGGCAGGGGCAAGGGTGTCTATGGCTACACCTTC
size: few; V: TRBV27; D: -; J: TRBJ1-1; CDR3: CASSFQAPKNTEAFF; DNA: TGTGCCAGCAGTTTCCAGGCTCCCAAGAACACTGAAGCTTTCTTT
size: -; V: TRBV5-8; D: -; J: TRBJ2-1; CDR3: CASSSKGAPGQFF; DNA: TGTGCCAGCAGTTCCAAAGGGGCCCCAGGGCAGTTCTTC
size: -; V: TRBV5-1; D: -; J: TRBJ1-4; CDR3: CASSPGEGGREKLFF; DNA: TGCGCCAGCAGCCCAGGAGAGGGGGGGCGTGAAAAACTGTTTTTT
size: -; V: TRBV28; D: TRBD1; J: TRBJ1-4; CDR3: CASSLPGTGALRPNEKLFF; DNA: TGTGCCAGCAGTTTACCCGGGACAGGGGCCCTCCGGCCGAATGAAAAACTGTTTTTT
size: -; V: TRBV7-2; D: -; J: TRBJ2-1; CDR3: CASRTRGTVLNEQFF; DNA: TGTGCCAGCAGAACACGGGGGACAGTACTCAATGAGCAGTTCTTC
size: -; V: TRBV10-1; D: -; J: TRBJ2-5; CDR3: CASSEGQTIQETQYF; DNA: TGCGCCAGCAGTGAGGGACAGACAATCCAAGAGACCCAGTACTTC
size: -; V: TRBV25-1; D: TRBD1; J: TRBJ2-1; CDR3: CASSDLMTGWTYNEQFF; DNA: TGTGCCAGCAGTGACCTAATGACAGGGTGGACCTACAATGAGCAGTTCTTC
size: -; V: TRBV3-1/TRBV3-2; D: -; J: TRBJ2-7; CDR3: CASSQDRTVRPAYEQYF; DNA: TGTGCCAGCAGCCAAGACCGAACAGTTCGACCTGCCTACGAGCAGTACTTC
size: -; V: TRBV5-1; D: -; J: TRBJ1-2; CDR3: CASSETGSRANYGYTF; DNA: TGCGCCAGCAGTGAAACAGGGAGTCGAGCTAACTATGGCTACACCTTC
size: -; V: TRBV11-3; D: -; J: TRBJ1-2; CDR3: CASSGQRDTWNYGYTF; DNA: TGTGCCAGCAGCGGGCAGAGGGACACTTGGAACTATGGCTACACCTTC
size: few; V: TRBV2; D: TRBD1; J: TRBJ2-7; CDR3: CASSTDRDTYF; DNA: TGTGCCAGCAGTACGGACAGGGATACGTACTTC
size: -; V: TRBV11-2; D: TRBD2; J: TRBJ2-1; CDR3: CASSFGTSFSEQFF; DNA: TGTGCCAGCAGCTTCGGGACTAGCTTCAGTGAGCAGTTCTTC
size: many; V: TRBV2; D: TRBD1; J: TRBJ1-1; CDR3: CASSGDRGEAFF; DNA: TGTGCCAGCAGTGGAGACAGGGGGGAAGCTTTCTTT
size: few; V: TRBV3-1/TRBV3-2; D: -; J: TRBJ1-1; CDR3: CASSQAGARAEAFF; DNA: TGTGCCAGCAGCCAAGCAGGGGCGAGAGCTGAAGCTTTCTTT
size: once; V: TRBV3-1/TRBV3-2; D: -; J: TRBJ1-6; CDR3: CASSRVAGVSDSPLHF; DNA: TGTGCCAGCAGCCGTGTAGCAGGGGTAAGCGATTCACCCCTCCACTTT
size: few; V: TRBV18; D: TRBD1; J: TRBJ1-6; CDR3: CASSPEATGLNSPLHF; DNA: TGTGCCAGCTCACCAGAGGCGACAGGGTTGAATTCACCCCTCCACTTT
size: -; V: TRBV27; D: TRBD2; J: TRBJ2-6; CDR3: CASSYGGAGGLSSGANVLTF; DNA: TGTGCCAGCAGTTACGGGGGCGCGGGGGGACTGAGCTCTGGGGCCAACGTCCTGACTTTC
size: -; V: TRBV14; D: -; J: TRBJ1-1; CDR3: CASSQNMNTEAFF; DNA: TGTGCCAGCAGCCAAAATATGAACACTGAAGCTTTCTTT
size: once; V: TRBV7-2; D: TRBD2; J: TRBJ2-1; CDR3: CASSRPGLAGGPINEQFF; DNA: TGTGCCAGCAGCCGCCCGGGACTAGCGGGGGGGCCTATCAATGAGCAGTTCTTC
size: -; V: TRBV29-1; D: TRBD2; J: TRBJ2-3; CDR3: CSVDPLGGADTQYF; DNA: TGCAGCGTTGATCCCCTGGGGGGGGCAGATACGCAGTATTTT
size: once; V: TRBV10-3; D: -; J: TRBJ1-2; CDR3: CAIGHSPDYGYTF; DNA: TGTGCCATCGGTCACTCCCCGGACTATGGCTACACCTTC
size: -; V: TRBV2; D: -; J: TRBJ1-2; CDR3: CASSGARGNHGYTF; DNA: TGTGCCAGCAGTGGAGCCAGGGGCAATCATGGCTACACCTTC
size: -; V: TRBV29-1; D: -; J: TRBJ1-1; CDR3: CSVQSGGMNTEAFF; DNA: TGCAGCGTCCAATCGGGAGGGATGAACACTGAAGCTTTCTTT
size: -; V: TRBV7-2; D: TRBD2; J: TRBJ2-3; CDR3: CASSKRLAGGTDTQYF; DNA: TGTGCCAGCTCGAAAAGGCTAGCGGGGGGCACAGATACGCAGTATTTT
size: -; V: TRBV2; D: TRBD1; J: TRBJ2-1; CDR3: CASSLGTVYNEQFF; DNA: TGTGCCAGCAGCCTCGGGACAGTCTACAATGAGCAGTTCTTC
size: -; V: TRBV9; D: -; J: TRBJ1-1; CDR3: CASSVDDREAFF; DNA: TGTGCCAGCAGCGTAGACGACAGGGAAGCTTTCTTT
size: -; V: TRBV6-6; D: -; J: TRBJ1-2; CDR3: CASTPMGRPGTF; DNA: TGTGCCAGCACCCCCATGGGGCGCCCGGGCACCTTC
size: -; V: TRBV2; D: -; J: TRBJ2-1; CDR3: CASSEARLYNEQFF; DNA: TGTGCCAGCAGTGAAGCGCGGCTTTACAATGAGCAGTTCTTC
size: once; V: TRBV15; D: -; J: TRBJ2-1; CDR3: CATSRDSAVSYNEQFF; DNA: TGTGCCACCAGCAGAGATTCGGCGGTCTCCTACAATGAGCAGTTCTTC
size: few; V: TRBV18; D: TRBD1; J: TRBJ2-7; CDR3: CASSPPKQDRGSYEQYF; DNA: TGTGCCAGCTCACCACCGAAGCAGGACAGGGGTTCCTACGAGCAGTACTTC
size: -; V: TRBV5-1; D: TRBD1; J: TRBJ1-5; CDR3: CASSLPDRGVQPQHF; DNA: TGCGCCAGCAGCTTGCCCGACAGGGGGGTTCAGCCCCAGCATTTT
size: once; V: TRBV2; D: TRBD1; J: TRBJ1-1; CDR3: CASSMTGGGTEAFF; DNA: TGTGCCAGCAGTATGACAGGGGGGGGTACTGAAGCTTTCTTT
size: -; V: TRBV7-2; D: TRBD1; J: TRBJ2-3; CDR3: CASSLDRGPADTQYF; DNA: TGTGCCAGCAGCTTGGACAGGGGGCCGGCAGATACGCAGTATTTT
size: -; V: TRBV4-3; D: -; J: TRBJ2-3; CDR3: CASSPRVAADTQYF; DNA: TGCGCCAGCAGCCCTCGGGTAGCGGCAGATACGCAGTATTTT